Listed below are T cell receptor beta chains from one sample, sequenced in a study of blood T cell repertoires in COVID-19. The assay was immunoSEQ multiplex PCR, and TCRdb's table has in-frame clones only and misses some. There are about 400,000 clones in the sample; roughly nine tenths occur only once, and approximately 2% lies in the top ten. The sequencing sample was made of PBMCs or T cells enriched from blood (not recorded which). Every receptor here comes from a woman aged 18-35 years with acute COVID-19. The CDR3 runs from the conserved cysteine through the conserved F or W. Part of the rows lack a size; the others show once, few, many or a class for expanded clones.

j_call: TRBJ1-2
clone_size: once
v_call: TRBV7-9
cdr3_aa: CASSLQETYGYTF

j_call: TRBJ2-7
clone_size: .
v_call: TRBV29-1
cdr3_aa: CSAWKQDVYEQYF

j_call: TRBJ1-4
clone_size: .
v_call: TRBV6-1
cdr3_aa: CASSEKGLPRGNEKLFF

j_call: TRBJ2-7
clone_size: .
v_call: TRBV7-9
cdr3_aa: CASSLGTGTEQYF

j_call: TRBJ2-1
clone_size: .
v_call: TRBV9
cdr3_aa: CASSGYRQAYNEQFF

j_call: TRBJ2-1
clone_size: .
v_call: TRBV5-4
cdr3_aa: CASSFHGRWNEQFF

j_call: TRBJ2-2
clone_size: .
v_call: TRBV3-1/TRBV3-2
cdr3_aa: CASSQVTADGELFF

j_call: TRBJ1-3
clone_size: .
v_call: TRBV5-6
cdr3_aa: CASSQDRVGNTIYF

j_call: TRBJ2-7
clone_size: .
v_call: TRBV6-5
cdr3_aa: CASSYSIGNYEQYF

j_call: TRBJ2-1
clone_size: once
v_call: TRBV4-2
cdr3_aa: CASSQEGGGNEQFF

j_call: TRBJ1-3
clone_size: few
v_call: TRBV6-5
cdr3_aa: CASSWGQGIGNTIYF

j_call: TRBJ2-3
clone_size: .
v_call: TRBV29-1
cdr3_aa: CSAGTGPDTQYF

j_call: TRBJ1-4
clone_size: .
v_call: TRBV3-1/TRBV3-2
cdr3_aa: CASTRNGDNSTNEKLFF

j_call: TRBJ2-7
clone_size: .
v_call: TRBV11-2
cdr3_aa: CASSSKRYEQYF

j_call: TRBJ1-1
clone_size: .
v_call: TRBV4-3
cdr3_aa: CASSQERKAEAFF

j_call: TRBJ1-5
clone_size: .
v_call: TRBV27
cdr3_aa: CASRMRNQPQHF

j_call: TRBJ2-7
clone_size: .
v_call: TRBV18
cdr3_aa: CASSRGQDYEQYF

j_call: TRBJ2-7
clone_size: .
v_call: TRBV15
cdr3_aa: CATSFRGASYEQYF

j_call: TRBJ2-1
clone_size: .
v_call: TRBV15
cdr3_aa: CATSSRGWNNEQFF

j_call: TRBJ1-1
clone_size: .
v_call: TRBV7-2
cdr3_aa: CASSHKPYRAMNTEAFF

j_call: TRBJ2-7
clone_size: many
v_call: TRBV5-8
cdr3_aa: CASRSRRGSYEQYF

j_call: TRBJ2-7
clone_size: .
v_call: TRBV12-3/TRBV12-4
cdr3_aa: CASSPTGREQYF

j_call: TRBJ2-7
clone_size: .
v_call: TRBV29-1
cdr3_aa: CSVAAPGIYEQYF

j_call: TRBJ2-7
clone_size: few
v_call: TRBV5-1
cdr3_aa: CASSSYPAGGDYEQYF

j_call: TRBJ1-2
clone_size: .
v_call: TRBV5-1
cdr3_aa: CASSWGQLYGYTF

j_call: TRBJ1-1
clone_size: .
v_call: TRBV2
cdr3_aa: CASRGVRGSTEAFF

j_call: TRBJ2-7
clone_size: .
v_call: TRBV18
cdr3_aa: CASSPSGQGARSYEQYF

j_call: TRBJ2-4
clone_size: .
v_call: TRBV7-2
cdr3_aa: CASSFDRGLAKNIQYF

j_call: TRBJ2-5
clone_size: .
v_call: TRBV2
cdr3_aa: CASSEEGGSETQYF

j_call: TRBJ2-1
clone_size: .
v_call: TRBV27
cdr3_aa: CASSLGQGNEQFF

j_call: TRBJ1-1
clone_size: .
v_call: TRBV6-2/TRBV6-3
cdr3_aa: CASSLWDRSEAFF

j_call: TRBJ1-2
clone_size: once
v_call: TRBV7-9
cdr3_aa: CASSYIPGQTYGYTF